The 3 T cell receptor beta chains reported below all come from one sample, sequenced in a study of metastatic and nonmetastatic thyroid tumors (dated by TCRdb to about 2020). None of the patients had been given any treatment before thyroid surgery. Receptors were amplified or captured by PCR. Sequenced using an Illumina HiSeq 4000. TCRdb reanalyzed the raw reads on its own, using fastp at Q25 for trimming and MiXCR for clone calling, and kept in-frame beta chains. The sample includes tens of thousands of clones, with 16% observed a single time. The ten largest clonotypes hold around 22% of the sample. Specimen: blood. The source of these receptors is a female donor with papillary thyroid cancer or a benign thyroid nodule (not recorded which). Some clones in this sample may be carry-over from other donors' samples.

Ten or more counts support this clone. A much bigger clone sits one base away, suggesting this may be a read error. This sequence joins TRBV12-5 and TRBJ2-7; the D is unclear. Trimming stripped 6 bases from V and 6 bases from J, with 12 bases between. This CDR3 is built from 12 residues. Germline CDR1 is LGHNT and CDR2 is FRNRAP. The DNA of the CDR3 is TGTGCTAGTGGCTTGACCCTGGGCGAGCAGTACTTC. It encodes CASGLTLGEQYF.

The rearrangement joins TRBV28 to TRBJ1-2, with 7 bases that match TRBD1. The V gene's germline CDR1 is MDHEN and CDR2 SYDVKM. V lost 7 bases to trimming and J lost 8 bases; unmatched junction nucleotides: 13. This CDR3 contains 14 residues. Here the CDR3 DNA reads TGTGCCAGCAAATCCTCCGACAGGGAGCACGGCTACACCTTC. It translates to CASKSSDREHGYTF.

The gene calls are TRBV5-4 and TRBJ2-5; D could derive from TRBD1 or TRBD2 (5 bases each). CDR1 and CDR2 (germline): SGHNT, YYREEE (reference sequence). V gave up 4 bases and J gave up 5 bases, with 12 bases separating them. The CDR3 length is 13 residues. The CDR3 DNA is TGTGCCAGCAGCGGGTCCAGGGAGGAGACCCAGTACTTC. Translating gives CASSGSREETQYF.